The 11 T cell receptor beta chains below were found in one sample sequenced in a study of regulatory T cells in long-lasting Graves disease. The time point is: persistent/refractory GD, antithyroid drugs over 5 years with positive TRAb. RNA extracted from PBMCs served as the sequencing template. Arm-PCR of CDR3 regions and iRepertoire HTBI primers were the basis on which TCR beta libraries were built. TCRdb fed the multiplex PCR reads into MiXCR, producing one record per CDR3 protein. The profile shows 450,000 or so distinct CDR3 sequences, roughly 20% of them singletons. The material was peripheral blood mononuclear cells (PBMCs), obtained when the disease was refractory, from a patient treated with antithyroid drugs. These receptors originate from a female donor with Graves disease.

V and J are TRBV7-2 and TRBJ2-3, with D unclear. The germline V gene encodes CDR1 SGHTA and CDR2 FQGNSA. CDR3 size: 15 residues. Trimming stripped 7 bases from V and 0 bases from J, with 14 bases between. As DNA, the CDR3 is TGTGCCAGCACCCCCTTAGGACCTAGCACAGATACGCAGTATTTT. Its protein product is CASTPLGPSTDTQYF.

This clonotype was detected ten times or more. The chain has TRBV19 and TRBJ2-5, with 12 bases that match TRBD2. V lost 7 bases to trimming and J lost 4 bases; unmatched junction nucleotides: 4. This CDR3 comprises 14 residues. CDR1 LNHDA and CDR2 SQIVND come from the germline V gene (reference sequence). The CDR3 DNA follows: TGTGCCAGTACAGGACTAGCGGGATCAGAGACCCAGTACTTC. Protein sequence: CASTGLAGSETQYF.

The chain has TRBV5-1 and TRBJ2-2; D may be TRBD2 (5 bases). The germline V and J ends were trimmed by 3 bases and 4 bases, with 19 bases remaining between them. This CDR3 comprises 17 residues. In germline, CDR1 is SGHRS, CDR2 YFSETQ. For the CDR3, the DNA is TGCGCCAGCAGCTCGGGGTCAAGGGCCCCGAGCACCGGGGAGCTGTTTTTT. The encoded protein is CASSSGSRAPSTGELFF.

This clonotype was recorded at least ten times. The rearrangement joins TRBV27 to TRBJ1-1; TRBD1 matches at 9 bases. CDR3 size: 14 residues. Germline-derived CDR1 and CDR2 are MNHEY and SMNVEV (reference sequence). Trimming cost V 4 bases and J 5 bases; bases outside gene matches: 5. The CDR3 protein is CASSYRGLGTEAFF. The CDR3 coding sequence is TGTGCCAGCAGTTACAGGGGGCTCGGAACTGAAGCTTTCTTT.

This clonotype has at least ten counts. The chain uses TRBV11-3 and TRBJ1-1; no definite D call. The CDR3 consists of 13 residues. Germline V lookup: CDR1 SGHNT, CDR2 YENEEA. Trimming cost V 1 base and J 3 bases, with 6 bases left between them. This chain's CDR3 is CASSLAEHTEAFF. The CDR3 bases are TGTGCCAGCAGCTTAGCAGAGCACACTGAAGCTTTCTTT.

The J gene is TRBJ2-7, the V gene TRBV10-3, with no clear D. V dropped 5 bases and J dropped 7 bases, with 12 bases sitting between them. Per germline, CDR1 ENHRY and CDR2 SYGVKD. The CDR3 is made up of 12 amino acids. The CDR3 here is CAISFRLWEQYF. The CDR3 DNA is TGTGCCATCAGTTTTAGACTCTGGGAGCAGTACTTC.

Many counts were recorded for this clonotype. The chain is built from TRBV12-3 or TRBV12-4 and TRBJ1-2, with D possibly being TRBD1 (6 bases). V was trimmed by 6 bases and J by 4 bases, leaving 18 bases between them. The CDR3 is 15 residues long. This CDR3 is CASSTGTRRTYGYTF. DNA for the CDR3: TGTGCCAGCAGCACCGGGACAAGGAGGACCTATGGCTACACCTTC.

A few counts support this clonotype. This chain connects TRBV19 to TRBJ1-1; D is perhaps TRBD1 (5 bases). The germline V gene has CDR1 LNHDA and CDR2 SQIVND (reference sequence). The length of the CDR3 is 16 residues. Trimming took off 6 bases at V and 5 bases at J, with 22 bases between the two ends. The CDR3 is CASRGLVQGRKTEAFF. Written as DNA, the CDR3 is TGTGCCAGTAGGGGTTTGGTGCAGGGAAGGAAGACTGAAGCTTTCTTT.

The table lists this clonotype with a few counts. The chain recombines TRBV24-1 with TRBJ1-2, with TRBD1 matching 8 bases. This CDR3 comprises 14 residues. V was pared by 4 bases and J by 5 bases, with 5 bases of the junction left unmatched. Looked up from germline, CDR1 is KGHDR and CDR2 is SFDVKD. CDR3 protein: CATSDWTGQYGYTF. The CDR3 DNA sequence: TGTGCCACCAGTGACTGGACAGGGCAATATGGCTACACCTTC.

J is TRBJ2-1 and V is TRBV11-2, with 8 bases that match TRBD2. The ends lost 6 bases at V and 4 bases at J; junction bases unmatched: 5. Germline V lookup: CDR1 SGHAT, CDR2 FQNNGV. This CDR3 has 14 amino acids. The CDR3 region is CASRSASGYNEQFF. The CDR3 nucleotides read TGTGCCAGCAGATCGGCTAGCGGGTACAATGAGCAGTTCTTC.

Here the CDR3 reads CASSFGGAGTDTQYF. CDR3 in DNA: TGTGCCAGCAGCTTCGGGGGCGCCGGCACAGATACGCAGTATTTT. The chain links TRBV5-6 to TRBJ2-3; TRBD1 or TRBD2 may be the D gene (6 bases each). The CDR3 length is 15 residues. The V end was cut by 2 bases, the J end by 1 base, with 11 bases between. From germline, CDR1 is SGHDT and CDR2 YYEEEE.